These T cell receptor beta chains were read from a single sample in a study of cytomegalovirus exposure and HLA in healthy donors. Sequenced by immunoSEQ multiplex PCR; TCRdb stores in-frame clones only, minus some. The data contain fewer than 130,000 clones, 70% to 80% of them singletons. Source material: PBMCs. These receptors came from a female donor in good health and CMV-seropositive. Each CDR3 is given with its conserved first and last residue. The order of the fields is V gene, CDR3 length, CDR3 protein.

TRBV9 19 CASSVGLAGGPSYQETQYF
TRBV2 14 CASTGTGLVSEQYF
TRBV27 14 CASSPGLAGEFQYF
TRBV7-3 12 CASSLDGTGRFF
TRBV7-2 15 CASSYSGTGSGELFF
TRBV11-2 15 CASSSRSAGGAGYTF
TRBV5-1 14 CASSAGQGSDTQYF
TRBV10-3 15 CAISESPGSGAEAFF
TRBV19 16 CASNNSPGTGLLEQYF
TRBV11-3 16 CASSSRTSAAYNEQFF
TRBV4-1 14 CASSQVGGNYEQYF
TRBV30 13 CAWSTERSQPQHF
TRBV6-1 14 CASSWTGRNQPQHF
TRBV2 13 CASHRENNQPQHF
TRBV5-1 16 CASSLAPGRNWDEQYF
TRBV7-8 15 CASSRVIGTENNFDF
TRBV30 17 CAWRTTQGARRSAEAFF
TRBV9 17 CASSVGWAPGNSYEQYF
TRBV5-1 14 CASSLGGSTDTQYF
TRBV7-3 15 CASSLSPSMNTEAFF
TRBV7-2 15 CASSFGGVDYNEQFF
TRBV29-1 13 CSVEKLAGDEQYF
TRBV6-5 15 CASSRTSASSYEQYF
TRBV5-1 13 CASSPGQQETQYF
TRBV30 15 CACRIAGTGYSPLHF
TRBV4-3 16 CASSHLSRTSTDTQYF
TRBV5-1 15 CASSPGLAGAETQYF
TRBV7-9 18 CASSLIPTRLAVYYEQYF
TRBV6-5 15 CASSPRSGGPYEQYF
TRBV5-1 15 CASSANGQGTDTQYF
TRBV7-8 16 CASSERPGQGYYGYTF
TRBV7-8 16 CASSTRAILANYGYTF
TRBV5-5 15 CASSPSLTAYNEQFF
TRBV7-3 14 CASSPFGGGRGYTF
TRBV6-1 15 CASSPDGQGRYGYTF
TRBV18 15 CASSPGDGYNSPLHF
TRBV19 16 CASSIPRRASNQPQHF
TRBV7-6 14 CASRRTSTNEKLFF
TRBV6-1 14 CASRSVVVSSPLHF
TRBV4-1 17 CASSHPIKDTFSYGYTF
TRBV7-9 13 CAGGIGPLSEAFF
TRBV27 18 CASSLERRDRLWGQPQHF
TRBV27 13 CASSLSSYNEQFF
TRBV7-2 13 CASSSNGLREQYF
TRBV7-9 15 CASSFEESLNTEAFF
TRBV7-9 11 CASSQTDTQYF
TRBV5-5 16 CASSGPGQATFNEQFF
TRBV21-1 11 CASSKVYGQFF
TRBV7-6 13 CASSLERSGRYTF
TRBV6-1 12 CASSEQGNTIYF
TRBV30 13 CAWSVEGSQPQHF
TRBV29-1 15 CSVAERHSGANVLTF
TRBV28 13 CASSIQGKVGYTF
TRBV5-1 13 CASSSQGRNEQFF
TRBV19 15 CASSIVAGTTYEQYF
TRBV5-5 16 CASSSTPGTGVYEQYF
TRBV15 15 CATSLIGSSGNTIYF